Listed below are T cell receptor beta chains from one sample, sequenced in a study of OX40 agonist ivuxolimab in advanced cancers. The protocol was immunoSEQ multiplex PCR, while the TCRdb copy is restricted to in-frame clones and leaves out a portion. The table records fewer than 55,000 clones, less than 90% of them present only once. Sequenced here: CD4+ or CD8+ T cells sorted from blood, sampled in a trial of the OX40 agonist ivuxolimab. These receptors came from an adult with an advanced solid tumor such as melanoma, head and neck, liver or kidney cancer. Each CDR3 is given with its conserved first and last residue. A D gene is named only where the DNA matches it firmly. For some rows the clone size is stated as once, few or many, or as a class when expanded; others skip it.

cdr3_aa cdr3_nt d_call v_call cdr3_length j_call clone_size
CASSFLGGNEQFF TGTGCCAGTAGTTTCCTTGGCGGCAATGAGCAGTTCTTC - TRBV19 13 TRBJ2-1 -
CASSPLGVYEQYF TGTGCCAGCTCACCATTAGGCGTATACGAGCAGTACTTC - TRBV18 13 TRBJ2-7 -
CAWSDAPDEQFF TGTGCCTGGAGTGACGCCCCGGATGAGCAGTTCTTC - TRBV30 12 TRBJ2-1 -
CASSGGQGAGNEKLFF TGTGCCAGCAGCGGCGGACAGGGGGCTGGTAATGAAAAACTGTTTTTT TRBD1 TRBV9 16 TRBJ1-4 -
CASSYSGLASYNEQFF TGTGCCAGCAGTTACTCAGGACTGGCGTCCTACAATGAGCAGTTCTTC - TRBV6-5 16 TRBJ2-1 -
CATSREWQETQYF TGTGCCACCAGCAGAGAGTGGCAAGAGACCCAGTACTTC - TRBV15 13 TRBJ2-5 -
CASSRAGFSSYEQYF TGTGCCAGCAGCCGAGCAGGGTTTTCCTCCTACGAGCAGTACTTC - TRBV27 15 TRBJ2-7 -
CASSSMTGLAYNEQFF TGTGCCAGCAGCTCTATGACGGGACTAGCATACAATGAGCAGTTCTTC TRBD2 TRBV7-9 16 TRBJ2-1 -
CASSSPGQAAHNEQFF TGTGCCAGCAGTTCCCCGGGACAGGCTGCCCACAATGAGCAGTTCTTC TRBD1 TRBV7-9 16 TRBJ2-1 medium-sized
CASSGGTSANNEQFF TGTGCCAGCAGCGGCGGGACTAGCGCTAACAATGAGCAGTTCTTC TRBD2 TRBV5-4 15 TRBJ2-1 -
CASNNRVPPYEQYF TGTGCCAGCAATAACCGGGTCCCTCCCTACGAGCAGTACTTC - TRBV27 14 TRBJ2-7 -
CASSSLRQGANYGYTF TGTGCCAGCAGTTCCCTACGTCAGGGGGCTAACTATGGCTACACCTTC TRBD1 TRBV6-5 16 TRBJ1-2 -
CASSLDRTLFYGYTF TGTGCCAGCAGCTTGGACAGGACCCTGTTCTATGGCTACACCTTC TRBD1 TRBV7-9 15 TRBJ1-2 -
CASSLVNQPQHF TGTGCCAGCAGCTTAGTCAATCAGCCCCAGCATTTT - TRBV7-9 12 TRBJ1-5 few
CASSQDGGWADTQYF TGCGCCAGCAGCCAAGATGGGGGGTGGGCAGATACGCAGTATTTT - TRBV4-1 15 TRBJ2-3 -
CASSLIGAPYEQYF TGTGCCAGCAGTTTAATAGGTGCGCCCTACGAGCAGTACTTC - TRBV27 14 TRBJ2-7 -
CASSFRGRRNSPLHF TGTGCCAGCAGTTTCAGAGGCCGGAGGAATTCACCCCTCCACTTT - TRBV27 15 TRBJ1-6 -
CASSQEGPSESSYEQYF TGTGCCAGCAGCCAAGAAGGCCCTTCCGAAAGCTCCTACGAGCAGTACTTC - TRBV7-2 17 TRBJ2-7 -
CSARLAGVYEQYF TGCAGCGCTAGACTAGCGGGGGTCTACGAGCAGTACTTC TRBD2 TRBV29-1 13 TRBJ2-7 -
CASSRGRSGLAGGIYEQYF TGTGCCAGCAGCCGGGGTAGGTCCGGACTAGCGGGAGGCATCTACGAGCAGTACTTC TRBD2 TRBV28 19 TRBJ2-7 medium-sized
CASSHYGTYEQYF TGTGCCAGCAGCCATTATGGGACCTACGAGCAGTACTTC - TRBV5-6 13 TRBJ2-7 -
CASSITTGDSYEQYF TGTGCCAGTAGTATAACCACAGGGGACTCCTACGAGCAGTACTTC TRBD1 TRBV19 15 TRBJ2-7 few